This is a list of T cell receptor beta chains from one sample in a study of identical twins. TCRdb re-analysed the 5' RACE reads in MiXCR, keeping a single row per CDR3 protein. The sample lists fewer than 250,000 distinct CDR3 sequences, 7.5% occurring once. The sample also formed part of further work on yellow fever vaccine responses in identical twins.

Sequenced sample: CD8+ T cells sorted from blood. Every receptor here comes from a woman under 30 in good health. Both conserved end residues are part of each CDR3. A D gene is named only where the DNA matches it firmly. Rows may omit the clone size; those that give it use once, few, many or a size class.

cdr3_nt,cdr3_aa,d_call,j_call,clone_size,v_call
TGCGCCAGCAGCCAAGATGACAGGCGCCCGGGGTTT,CASSQDDRRPGF,.,TRBJ1-1,few,TRBV4-1
TGTGCCAGTAAAGGAAATGGGTGGGAGAGCCGTTATGAGCAGTTCTTC,CASKGNGWESRYEQFF,.,TRBJ2-1,.,TRBV7-9
TGTGCCAGCAGCGAAGCGTACAGGGGCTACAATTCACCCCTCCACTTT,CASSEAYRGYNSPLHF,TRBD1,TRBJ1-6,few,TRBV27
TGTGCCAGCAGCCAAGAGACGACAGGGTCTGGGGCCAACGTCCTGACTTTC,CASSQETTGSGANVLTF,TRBD1,TRBJ2-6,many,TRBV3-1
TGTGCCAGCAGTGAAATCCAAGCCCCTGTAAGCTTCTTC,CASSEIQAPVSFF,.,TRBJ2-1,few,TRBV2
TGTGCCAGCAGTTCCCGGACTAGCGGGACGGATGAGCAGTTCTTC,CASSSRTSGTDEQFF,TRBD2,TRBJ2-1,many,TRBV12-3/TRBV12-4
TGTGCCAGCAGCCAGACGACAGGGTACGACGAGCAGTACTTC,CASSQTTGYDEQYF,TRBD1,TRBJ2-7,.,TRBV14
TGTGCCAGCAGTCCCGATAATGAAAAACTGTTTTTT,CASSPDNEKLFF,.,TRBJ1-4,many,TRBV12-3/TRBV12-4
TGTGCCAGCAGCTTAGGACAGGGAGAAACTGAAGCTTTCTTT,CASSLGQGETEAFF,TRBD1,TRBJ1-1,many,TRBV7-9
TGTGCCAGCAGACCAGACCCGGGCCTAAACTATGGCTACACCTTC,CASRPDPGLNYGYTF,.,TRBJ1-2,few,TRBV27
TGTGCCAGCAATCCTAGCGGTTCCTACGAGCAGTACTTC,CASNPSGSYEQYF,TRBD2,TRBJ2-7,few,TRBV28
TGTGCCAGCAGCGCCGTTGGAACAGGGAATACGGATACGCAGTATTTT,CASSAVGTGNTDTQYF,.,TRBJ2-3,many,TRBV5-6
TGTGCCAGCAGCCCACCCTTAGGGTCTGTTACCGGGGAGCTGTTTTTT,CASSPPLGSVTGELFF,.,TRBJ2-2,few,TRBV11-3
TGTGCCAGCAGCTTAGTCCAGGGAGGGGATACGCAGTATTTT,CASSLVQGGDTQYF,TRBD2,TRBJ2-3,few,TRBV7-6
TGTGCCAGCAGCTTAAGACAGATCGATGAAGCTTTCTTT,CASSLRQIDEAFF,.,TRBJ1-1,few,TRBV13
TGTGCCAGCAGAGTCACCCCTCTAGCGGGAGGGACTGATCCGCAGTTCTTC,CASRVTPLAGGTDPQFF,.,TRBJ2-1,few,TRBV21-1
TGTGCCAGCAGTGCTGGGTCGGCTAGTCAGCCCCAGCATTTT,CASSAGSASQPQHF,.,TRBJ1-5,many,TRBV6-1
TGCGCCAGCAGTGAAGCCGAAAACACTGAAGCTTTCTTT,CASSEAENTEAFF,.,TRBJ1-1,.,TRBV10-2
TGTGCCAGCAGTTTAGGGCCCGTCGGGGACGAGCAGTACTTC,CASSLGPVGDEQYF,.,TRBJ2-7,few,TRBV12-3/TRBV12-4
TGCAGCGTTTGGGGGGTGGGGACAGGGATCAATGAGCAGTTCTTC,CSVWGVGTGINEQFF,TRBD1,TRBJ2-1,few,TRBV29-1
TGTGCCAGCAGCCTAGAGAGTGGGGCAAGGAACAATGAGCAGTTCTTC,CASSLESGARNNEQFF,.,TRBJ2-1,many,TRBV7-9
TGTGCCAGCATAGACAGCCTCTCTGGGGCCAACGTCCTGACTTTC,CASIDSLSGANVLTF,.,TRBJ2-6,few,TRBV6-1
TGTGCCAGCAGCCAAGTAGGGGGGGGGTTCTACAATGAGCAGTTCTTC,CASSQVGGGFYNEQFF,.,TRBJ2-1,once,TRBV4-2
TGTGCCAGCGCCGGCCGGGCTAGCGAAGAGACCCAGTACTTC,CASAGRASEETQYF,.,TRBJ2-5,many,TRBV12-3/TRBV12-4
TGCAGCGTTGAAGAAGCTAGCGGCAACCACTACAATGAGCAGTTCTTC,CSVEEASGNHYNEQFF,TRBD2,TRBJ2-1,many,TRBV29-1
TGTGCCAGCAGTTTATGGGCAGGGAGCACTGAAGCTTTCTTT,CASSLWAGSTEAFF,.,TRBJ1-1,many,TRBV28
TGTGCCACCAGCTCTAGACGGTCCTCCTATAATTCACCCCTCCACTTT,CATSSRRSSYNSPLHF,.,TRBJ1-6,many,TRBV15
TGCAGCGTTGAATTGACAGGGCTGAGGTGGGATACGCAGTATTTT,CSVELTGLRWDTQYF,TRBD1,TRBJ2-3,.,TRBV29-1
TGCGCCAGCAGCCAAATCAAGGGGCCCGCCTTTCAAGGAAACACCATATATTTT,CASSQIKGPAFQGNTIYF,.,TRBJ1-3,many,TRBV4-1
TGCGCCAGCGGAGAAAGGGGCCCCGAGATTGATGAGCAGTACTTC,CASGERGPEIDEQYF,.,TRBJ2-7,few,TRBV5-1
TGTGCCAGCAGCGGGACTATCCCTGGCCATGAGCAGTTCTTC,CASSGTIPGHEQFF,TRBD2,TRBJ2-1,few,TRBV12-3/TRBV12-4
TGTGCCAGCAGCGAGGGGACGGCGGCGGCAAACTACGAGCAGTACTTC,CASSEGTAAANYEQYF,.,TRBJ2-7,.,TRBV9
TGTGCCAGCTCATGGACAGCGATAACCTCGGGCACCGGGGAGCTGTTTTTT,CASSWTAITSGTGELFF,.,TRBJ2-2,.,TRBV2
TGCGCCAGCAGGGAACTCCTCCACGGGGAGCTGTTTTTT,CASRELLHGELFF,.,TRBJ2-2,few,TRBV4-1
TGTGCCAGCAGTCGATCGACAGGGAGGGTCTACAATGAGCAGTTCTTC,CASSRSTGRVYNEQFF,.,TRBJ2-1,few,TRBV7-8
TGCGCCAGCAGCCCCCCCGGGGGGGATAGCACAGATACGCAGTATTTT,CASSPPGGDSTDTQYF,TRBD2,TRBJ2-3,few,TRBV4-1
TGTGCCAGCAGTGAGGTAAGGTCGGATGAAGCTTTCTTT,CASSEVRSDEAFF,.,TRBJ1-1,.,TRBV28
TGTGCCAGCAGTTACGCGACTCTGGACGGTAATCAGCCCCAGCATTTT,CASSYATLDGNQPQHF,.,TRBJ1-5,many,TRBV6-5
TGTGCCAGCAGTTTGGGAAAAAACACTGAAGCTTTCTTT,CASSLGKNTEAFF,.,TRBJ1-1,many,TRBV28
TGTGCCAGCAGCTTAGAGGTGGGAGAAATCGTTGAGCAGTACTTC,CASSLEVGEIVEQYF,.,TRBJ2-7,few,TRBV7-8
TGTGCCAGCAGTTTAGCGGGAACTAATCAGCCCCAGCATTTT,CASSLAGTNQPQHF,.,TRBJ1-5,many,TRBV12-3/TRBV12-4